The present entry profiles one TCR beta chain with its context. Its antigen is currently unknown. TCRdb recomputed calls from the 5' RACE reads with MiXCR, one row per CDR3 protein. The sample records 260,000 or so distinct CDR3 sequences, roughly 7.5% being singletons. This sample was taken from a study of identical twins. General study results and limits: Recombination models fit unrelated individuals' TCR alpha sharing but underestimated twins'. Alpha sequences out of frame and shared by twins had excess low generation probability.

Everyone who donated was a healthy Caucasian. This same sample was also part of a study on yellow fever vaccine responses in identical twins.

The TCR was taken from a woman between 18 and 29 years old in good health. The specimen was CD8+ T cells sorted from blood.

For the CDR3, the DNA is TGTGCCAGCACGGGGGGGTCGGAGACCCAGTACTTC. Residues: CASTGGSETQYF. This chain connects TRBV5-4 to TRBJ2-5; the match to TRBD2 covers 8 bases. V lost 6 bases to trimming and J lost 5 bases; unmatched junction nucleotides: 3. The germline V gene encodes CDR1 SGHNT and CDR2 YYREEE (reference sequence). The CDR3 covers 12 residues.